The rows below give T cell receptor beta chains drawn from one sample of a study of CD8 T cells in ankylosing spondylitis. TCRdb used MiXCR to reprocess the 5' RACE reads, holding one entry per CDR3 protein. The sample gives approximately 210,000 distinct CDR3 sequences, roughly 12% of which show up once; more than 15% is in the top ten. The specimen was blood, either unsorted or a sorted T cell fraction (not recorded which). These receptor sequences come from a male donor with ankylosing spondylitis or in good health (not recorded which). The CDR3 runs from the conserved cysteine through the conserved F or W. Fields, in order: CDR3 length, clone size, J gene, V gene, D gene, CDR3 DNA, CDR3 protein. A D gene is named only where the DNA matches it firmly. Clone size is not always given. Where it is, it says once, few, many or a class for expanded clones.

length: 15; size: many; J: TRBJ2-4; V: TRBV20-1; D: NA; DNA: TGCAGTGCCAACTGGTGGGAACTAGCCAAAAACATTCAGTACTTC; CDR3: CSANWWELAKNIQYF
length: 15; size: NA; J: TRBJ2-3; V: TRBV5-1; D: TRBD2; DNA: TGCGCCAGCAGCACCCGGACTAGCGGCACAGATACGCAGTATTTT; CDR3: CASSTRTSGTDTQYF
length: 15; size: NA; J: TRBJ1-2; V: TRBV10-3; D: NA; DNA: TGTGCCATCAGTGAGTCATCACAGGGTGACTATGGCTACACCTTC; CDR3: CAISESSQGDYGYTF
length: 13; size: few; J: TRBJ2-1; V: TRBV9; D: NA; DNA: TGTGCCAGCAGCGTAGGGACGGCCAATGAGCAGTTCTTC; CDR3: CASSVGTANEQFF
length: 12; size: many; J: TRBJ2-7; V: TRBV12-3/TRBV12-4; D: NA; DNA: TGTGCCAGCACCCTGGGCGGGATCGAGCAGTACTTC; CDR3: CASTLGGIEQYF
length: 11; size: few; J: TRBJ2-7; V: TRBV3-1; D: NA; DNA: TGTGCCAGCAGCCAAGCGGGGCTACTGTACTTC; CDR3: CASSQAGLLYF
length: 14; size: few; J: TRBJ2-7; V: TRBV27; D: NA; DNA: TGTGCCACTGGACCCATTCTCGCCCCCTACGAGCAGTACTTC; CDR3: CATGPILAPYEQYF
length: 14; size: few; J: TRBJ2-5; V: TRBV12-3/TRBV12-4; D: NA; DNA: TGTGCCAGCACCGAGCCGGACGGTGAAGAGACCCAGTACTTC; CDR3: CASTEPDGEETQYF
length: 13; size: NA; J: TRBJ1-1; V: TRBV10-2; D: NA; DNA: TGCGCCAGCAGTGAGCAGGCGAACACTGAAGCTTTCTTT; CDR3: CASSEQANTEAFF
length: 15; size: many; J: TRBJ2-3; V: TRBV11-2; D: NA; DNA: TGTGCCAGCAGCCTCGGGGTGCGGGGCACAGATACGCAGTATTTT; CDR3: CASSLGVRGTDTQYF
length: 14; size: NA; J: TRBJ2-7; V: TRBV7-9; D: TRBD2; DNA: TGTGCCAGCAGCCCCCCGACCCCACTAGCGATGCAGTACTTC; CDR3: CASSPPTPLAMQYF
length: 12; size: few; J: TRBJ2-5; V: TRBV10-2; D: NA; DNA: TGCGCCAGTGGACCTTTGTCGGAGACCCAGTACTTC; CDR3: CASGPLSETQYF
length: 17; size: many; J: TRBJ1-2; V: TRBV3-1; D: TRBD1; DNA: TGTGCCAGCAGCCAAGTGCCCGGGACAGGGGATTTCTATGGCTACACCTTC; CDR3: CASSQVPGTGDFYGYTF
length: 13; size: few; J: TRBJ2-7; V: TRBV7-9; D: NA; DNA: TGTGCCAGCAGCTTAGCGGAACGTTACGAGCAGTACTTC; CDR3: CASSLAERYEQYF
length: 14; size: many; J: TRBJ2-7; V: TRBV12-3/TRBV12-4; D: NA; DNA: TGTGCCAGCAGTTTCGACGGGGGTCCCTACGAGCAGTACTTC; CDR3: CASSFDGGPYEQYF
length: 13; size: NA; J: TRBJ2-7; V: TRBV29-1; D: NA; DNA: TGCAGCGTTCCTGGCAGGGACTCCCGCGAGCAGTACTTC; CDR3: CSVPGRDSREQYF
length: 14; size: few; J: TRBJ1-2; V: TRBV19; D: NA; DNA: TGTGCCAGTTCCCGGCCCAGGGATTTACATGGCTACACCTTC; CDR3: CASSRPRDLHGYTF
length: 13; size: few; J: TRBJ2-2; V: TRBV20-1; D: TRBD2; DNA: TGCAGTGCTCAGCGGGGGGACACCGGGGAGCTGTTTTTT; CDR3: CSAQRGDTGELFF
length: 13; size: NA; J: TRBJ2-7; V: TRBV27; D: NA; DNA: TGTGCCAGCAGTTTTTCCGGGGCCTACGAGCAGTACTTC; CDR3: CASSFSGAYEQYF
length: 14; size: few; J: TRBJ2-7; V: TRBV7-2; D: TRBD1; DNA: TGTGCCAGCAGCTTAGAGCGGACAGGGAACGAGCAGTACTTC; CDR3: CASSLERTGNEQYF
length: 13; size: few; J: TRBJ2-1; V: TRBV6-1; D: TRBD2; DNA: TGTGCCAGCAGTCAGCGGGGGGCCAATGAGCAGTTCTTC; CDR3: CASSQRGANEQFF
length: 14; size: few; J: TRBJ2-7; V: TRBV7-9; D: NA; DNA: TGTGCCAGCAGTGCCACAGGAGGCGGCTACGAGCAGTACTTC; CDR3: CASSATGGGYEQYF
length: 16; size: NA; J: TRBJ2-3; V: TRBV6-1; D: TRBD2; DNA: TGTGCCAGCAGAGGACTAGCGGGGGGTGGGACAGATACGCAGTATTTT; CDR3: CASRGLAGGGTDTQYF
length: 14; size: few; J: TRBJ2-3; V: TRBV7-6; D: NA; DNA: TGTGCCAGCAGCTTTGAACGGGAGACGGATACGCAGTATTTT; CDR3: CASSFERETDTQYF
length: 13; size: few; J: TRBJ2-1; V: TRBV6-4; D: NA; DNA: TGTGCCAGCAGTGGACGGAGCGAGACTGAGCAGTTCTTC; CDR3: CASSGRSETEQFF
length: 15; size: NA; J: TRBJ2-7; V: TRBV10-3; D: TRBD1; DNA: TGTGCCATCAGTGAGGCGGGACAGGGGTTCTACGAGCAGTACTTC; CDR3: CAISEAGQGFYEQYF
length: 15; size: NA; J: TRBJ2-1; V: TRBV3-1; D: NA; DNA: TGTGCCAGCAGCCAAGACGGGGCTACCTACAATGAGCAGTTCTTC; CDR3: CASSQDGATYNEQFF
length: 15; size: NA; J: TRBJ1-2; V: TRBV5-5; D: TRBD1; DNA: TGTGCCAGCAGCTCCCACAGGGGTGAAAACTATGGCTACACCTTC; CDR3: CASSSHRGENYGYTF
length: 16; size: NA; J: TRBJ2-7; V: TRBV2; D: NA; DNA: TGTGCCAGCAGTCACCGGCAGACCGTGAGCTCCTACGAGCAGTACTTC; CDR3: CASSHRQTVSSYEQYF
length: 14; size: NA; J: TRBJ2-7; V: TRBV27; D: NA; DNA: TGTGCCAGCAGTTTATTGGGCGGGTCCTACGAGCAGTACTTC; CDR3: CASSLLGGSYEQYF